This TCR beta chain was observed in a study of beta chain features in type 1 diabetes. Overall study results and limits: Within patients, naive, central memory and Treg TCRB repertoires seemed more similar than within healthy donors.

Investigators reverse transcribed all isolated RNA, so they sequenced expressed TCRB transcripts. Clones were read by immunoSEQ multiplex PCR, and TCRdb kept only the in-frame ones, dropping some. The sample records around 350,000 clones, around an eighth being singletons. J was trimmed by 7 bases and V by 2 bases; bases with no gene match: 7. This CDR3 has 14 amino acids. Germline V gene lookup returns CDR1 GTSNPN and CDR2 SVGIG (reference sequence). Regarding this clone: No antigen is known for it.

This clonotype originated in a man aged 18 to 29 in good health. The specimen was naive CD4+ T cells from blood. The chain links TRBV30 to TRBJ1-5; TRBD1 aligns across 8 bases. The CDR3 DNA sequence: TGTGCCTGGAGTCCGGCAGGGGGCATACAGCCCCAGCATTTT. It yields the protein CAWSPAGGIQPQHF.